Each of the 8 T cell receptor beta chains below was sequenced from the same sample in a study of shared clonotypes between healthy human individuals. Naive CD8 cells lacked CD45RO and underwent positive selection for CCR7, leaving out terminally differentiated effector memory CD45RA+ cells. The method was immunoSEQ multiplex PCR; TCRdb's version includes in-frame clones alone and lacks a portion of them. In the table there are about 2.2 million clones, about 92% of which are singletons. Sequencing input: naive CD8+ T cells from PBMCs. The receptors shown here come from a man aged 18-30 years in good health. Some clones in this sample may be carry-over from other donors' samples.

This chain joins TRBV5-8 and TRBJ2-1; TRBD1 agrees at 7 bases. CDR3 length: 16 amino acids. Germline lookup yields CDR1 SGHTS and CDR2 YDEGEE. The J segment lost 3 bases and the V segment lost 0 bases, leaving 6 bases of the junction unmatched. The CDR3 coding sequence is TGTGCCAGCAGCTTGGAGCTCAGGGGGAGCTACAATGAGCAGTTCTTC. The encoded protein is CASSLELRGSYNEQFF.

V is TRBV27 and J is TRBJ1-2, with no clear D. Trimming stripped 5 bases from V and 8 bases from J, with 18 bases between. The CDR3 contains 14 residues. Germline CDR1 is MNHEY and CDR2 is SMNVEV (reference sequence). The CDR3 coding sequence is TGTGCCAGCAGTCCCAAAGCGGCGTCGCTAGGCTACACCTTC. Protein: CASSPKAASLGYTF.

The V and J genes are TRBV18 and TRBJ2-7; D may be TRBD1 or TRBD2 (5 bases each). The CDR3 sequence is 16 residues long. From germline, CDR1 is KGHSH and CDR2 LQKENI. V was trimmed by 0 bases and J by 7 bases, leaving 19 bases between them. The CDR3 loop reads CASSPPSGQPYEEQYF. The CDR3 DNA reads as TGTGCCAGCTCACCACCTTCGGGGCAACCCTACGAGGAGCAGTACTTC.

The chain joins TRBV11-2 to TRBJ2-7; D gene uncertain. The length of the CDR3 is 13 residues. Germline V CDR1 and CDR2: SGHAT, FQNNGV. Trimming stripped 2 bases from V and 4 bases from J, with 9 bases between. Written as DNA, the CDR3 is TGTGCCAGCAGCTTAAGGTTACAGTACGAGCAGTACTTC. Translation: CASSLRLQYEQYF.

The chain has TRBV13 and TRBJ1-1; a possible D gene is TRBD1 (6 bases). The germline V gene encodes CDR1 PRHDT and CDR2 FYEKMQ (reference sequence). With 5 bases removed from V and 0 bases from J, the gap between germline ends came to 13 bases. The CDR3 runs 15 residues. For the CDR3, the DNA is TGTGCCAGCAGCCCGGGGGGGCGGCTGAACACTGAAGCTTTCTTT. As protein: CASSPGGRLNTEAFF.

The rearrangement uses TRBV11-3 and TRBJ2-1; D is perhaps TRBD1 or TRBD2 (5 bases each). The CDR3 spans 15 residues. Germline assignment: CDR1 SGHNT and CDR2 YENEEA. V was shortened by 3 bases and J by 7 bases, with 16 bases between the two germline ends. The CDR3 DNA is TGTGCCAGCAGCTTCTCGAGCCGGGGCGGGAATGAGCAGTTCTTC. Its protein product is CASSFSSRGGNEQFF.

V is TRBV28 and J is TRBJ1-1, with 7 nucleotides matching TRBD1. Per the germline V gene, CDR1 is MDHEN and CDR2 is SYDVKM. Trimming removed 6 bases from V and 8 bases from J; junction bases left unmatched: 3. The CDR3 sequence is 11 residues long. Here the CDR3 reads CASRRDSEAFF. In DNA, the CDR3 is TGTGCCAGCAGGCGGGACAGCGAAGCTTTCTTT.

J is TRBJ1-2 and V is TRBV28; D uncertain. The V and J ends lost 6 bases and 7 bases respectively, with 12 bases between them. The CDR3 extends over 12 amino acids. The germline CDR1 and CDR2 sequences are MDHEN and SYDVKM. This CDR3 is CASRLTLAGYTF. CDR3 bases: TGTGCCAGCAGGCTCACGCTCGCTGGCTACACCTTC.